The 27 T cell receptor beta chains in this list originate from one sample, sequenced in a study of blood T cell repertoires in COVID-19. TCRdb's table, derived via immunoSEQ multiplex PCR, lists solely in-frame clones and lacks some. Of some 170,000 clones listed, around 80% are singletons. Sample: peripheral blood. These receptors all stem from a man aged 55 to 70 with acute or convalescent COVID-19.

V and J are TRBV2 and TRBJ1-2, with 8 bases identical to TRBD1. V lost 1 base and J lost 5; bases outside the gene matches: 3. Germline V lookup: CDR1 SNHLY, CDR2 FYNNEI. The CDR3 loop spans 14 amino acids. CDR3 DNA sequence: TGTGCCAGCAGTGAAGACAGGGGGGAATATGGCTACACCTTC. This sequence encodes CASSEDRGEYGYTF.

This clone was picked up a small number of times. The chain has TRBV5-4 and TRBJ1-4; D possibly corresponds to TRBD1 (6 bases). V was trimmed by 4 bases and J by 4 bases, leaving 14 bases between them. Germline V gene lookup returns CDR1 SGHNT and CDR2 YYREEE (reference sequence). The CDR3 is 15 residues long. This CDR3 is CASSVNRALNEKLFF. For the CDR3, the DNA is TGTGCCAGCAGCGTCAACAGGGCCCTTAATGAAAAACTGTTTTTT.

The chain carries TRBV5-5 and TRBJ2-2; TRBD1 might be the D (5 bases). V was pared by 0 bases and J by 3 bases, with 6 bases between. The CDR3 covers 14 residues. Germline V gene lookup returns CDR1 SGHKS and CDR2 YYEKEE (reference sequence). The CDR3 DNA is TGTGCCAGCAGCTTGGGACAGCACACCGGGGAGCTGTTTTTT. It codes for CASSLGQHTGELFF.

The chain combines TRBV25-1 with TRBJ2-2; a possible D gene is TRBD1 (7 bases). The V end lost 10 bases, the J end lost 6 bases, and 21 bases lay between the germline ends. CDR1 and CDR2 (germline): MGHDK, SYGVNS. This CDR3 comprises 15 residues. The CDR3 region is CATEGQGGISGELFF. The DNA of the CDR3 is TGTGCCACTGAGGGGCAGGGGGGAATATCCGGGGAGCTGTTTTTT.

The chain couples TRBV4-1 to TRBJ1-5, with D possibly matching TRBD1 (5 bases). The CDR3 contains 18 residues. Trimming took off 0 bases at V and 0 bases at J, with 15 bases between the two ends. Per germline, CDR1 MGHRA and CDR2 YSYEKL. The CDR3 sequence: CASSQDPNRQYSNQPQHF. CDR3 DNA sequence: TGCGCCAGCAGCCAAGATCCCAACCGACAGTATAGCAATCAGCCCCAGCATTTT.

The J gene is TRBJ1-2, the V gene TRBV25-1; the D gene is possibly TRBD1 (6 bases). The CDR3 contains 13 residues. The germline V gene encodes CDR1 MGHDK and CDR2 SYGVNS. V lost 3 bases and J 14 bases, leaving 19 bases between the germline ends. The DNA for the CDR3 is TGTGCCAGCAGTGACGGGACAAACGCCGCGAGAACCTTC. Amino acids: CASSDGTNAARTF.

The CDR3 region has the DNA TGTGCCAGCAGCTTTGCCCAGGGGGCGGGGAACACTGAAGCTTTCTTT. Translating gives CASSFAQGAGNTEAFF. The genes are TRBV7-9 and TRBJ1-1; 8 positions agree with TRBD1. The CDR3 spans 16 residues. With 3 bases clipped from V and 1 base from J, the junction kept 7 bases outside the gene matches. In germline, CDR1 is SEHNR, CDR2 FQNEAQ (reference sequence).

Turning to this clone: This may come from a read error, since a much larger clone is one base off. Within the sample, other DNA sequences also encode this same CDR3. The genes are TRBV5-1 and TRBJ2-2, with unresolved D. V lost 1 base, J lost 2 bases, and 6 bases lay in between. This CDR3 is built from 14 residues. Germline CDR1 SGHRS, CDR2 YFSETQ. CDR3 loop: CASSLNSNTGELFF. CDR3 DNA sequence: TGCGCCAGCAGCTTGAACAGCAACACCGGGGAGCTGTTTTTT.

J is TRBJ2-5 and V is TRBV15, with TRBD2 as a possible D gene (6 bases). The CDR3 length is 16 residues. Germline CDR1 and CDR2: LNHNV and YYDKDF (reference sequence). Trimming took 1 base from V and 0 from J, leaving 12 bases between them. In nucleotides, the CDR3 is TGTGCCACCAGCAGAGGTCCCCGGGGGTACCAAGAGACCCAGTACTTC. Translating gives CATSRGPRGYQETQYF.

The chain links TRBV27 to TRBJ2-2; 8 bases align to TRBD1. The CDR3 is made up of 16 amino acids. Germline V CDR1 and CDR2: MNHEY, SMNVEV (reference sequence). Trimming at V came to 4 bases and at J to 4 bases, leaving 8 bases not matched to a gene. CDR3 DNA sequence: TGTGCCAGCAGTTCCCCCGGGACAGGTTTCACCGGGGAGCTGTTTTTT. Translated, it gives CASSSPGTGFTGELFF.

This chain joins TRBV18 and TRBJ1-1, with a weak D call TRBD1 (6 bases). Trimming took off 3 bases at V and 1 base at J, with 15 bases between the two ends. The CDR3 is made up of 16 amino acids. CDR1 is KGHSH and CDR2 is LQKENI in the germline V gene. CDR3 amino acids: CASSPTGTPRNTEAFF. DNA for the CDR3: TGTGCCAGCTCACCCACCGGGACACCGAGGAACACTGAAGCTTTCTTT. The entire variable domain, with the rest obtained from reference TRBV18 and TRBJ1-1, is as follows: NAGVMQNPRHLVRRRGQEARLRCSPMKGHSHVYWYRQLPEEGLKFMVYLQKENIIDESGMPKERFSAEFPKEGPSILRIQQVVRGDSAAYFCASSPTGTPRNTEAFFGQGTRLTVV.

The chain recombines TRBV11-2 with TRBJ2-7; 8 nucleotides match TRBD1. There are 15 residues in the CDR3. Trimming took 5 bases from V and 2 from J; bases not matched to a gene: 8. Germline CDR1 SGHAT, CDR2 FQNNGV. As DNA, the CDR3 is TGTGCCAGCAGCACACACAGGGGGGTAGCCTACGAGCAGTACTTC. Translating it yields CASSTHRGVAYEQYF.

This chain uses TRBV30 with TRBJ2-7; 7 nucleotides align to TRBD1. The trim removed 4 bases at V and 2 bases at J, leaving 11 bases unmatched. Germline V gives CDR1 GTSNPN, CDR2 SVGIG (reference sequence). The CDR3 has 15 residues. The CDR3 loop is CAWTRPDRVAYEQYF. CDR3 coding DNA: TGTGCCTGGACCCGTCCCGACAGGGTGGCCTACGAGCAGTACTTC.

This clone was recorded only once. V is TRBV11-3 and J is TRBJ2-3, with D maybe TRBD2 (6 bases). Germline-derived CDR1 and CDR2 are SGHNT and YENEEA. The length of the CDR3 is 13 residues. The ends were cut back, 4 bases at V and 8 bases at J, with 13 bases in the middle. This CDR3 is CASSSTRKGTQYF. The CDR3 DNA reads TGTGCCAGCAGCTCGACTAGGAAGGGTACGCAGTATTTT.

This clone has more than one count but fewer than ten. V gene TRBV9 combines with J gene TRBJ1-1; a possible D gene is TRBD1 (5 bases). V was trimmed by 0 bases and J by 6 bases, leaving 9 bases between them. The germline CDR1 and CDR2 sequences are SGDLS and YYNGEE. The CDR3 extends over 13 amino acids. The CDR3 nucleotides are TGTGCCAGCAGCGTAGCTTCAGGGTCTGAAGCTTTCTTT. This encodes CASSVASGSEAFF.

This clone was counted once. This chain uses TRBV6-5 with TRBJ1-2, with 9 positions matching TRBD1. The CDR3 has 14 residues. Germline CDR1 MNHEY, CDR2 SVGAGI. V was pared by 2 bases and J by 8 bases, with 6 bases of the junction left unmatched. CDR3 sequence reads: CASSYQGQGLGYTF. The CDR3 coding sequence is TGTGCCAGCAGTTACCAAGGACAGGGGTTAGGCTACACCTTC.

V usage is TRBV5-4 and J usage is TRBJ2-1; D is uncertain. The CDR3 has 14 residues. Per germline, CDR1 SGHNT and CDR2 YYREEE (reference sequence). The V end was cut by 0 bases, the J end by 8 bases, with 12 bases between. The CDR3 coding sequence is TGTGCCAGCAGCTTGGTGGCCCCTTCCGATGAGCAGTTCTTC. Translated: CASSLVAPSDEQFF.

The chain couples TRBV2 to TRBJ2-7; D perhaps matches TRBD2 (5 bases). Germline V gene lookup returns CDR1 SNHLY and CDR2 FYNNEI. The CDR3 has 14 residues. V was cut by 6 bases and J by 4 bases, with 16 bases left in between. For the CDR3, the DNA is TGTGCCAGCAGGGAATTCGGACGGGGATACGAGCAGTACTTC. The encoded protein is CASREFGRGYEQYF.

This chain joins TRBV24-1 and TRBJ2-5; TRBD2 aligns across 7 bases. The CDR3 is 13 residues long. J was trimmed by 3 bases and V by 6 bases; bases with no gene match: 3. Per the germline V gene, CDR1 is KGHDR and CDR2 is SFDVKD. Here the CDR3 reads CATSRSGEETQYF. Written as DNA, the CDR3 is TGTGCCACCAGTCGCAGCGGGGAAGAGACCCAGTACTTC.

The chain uses TRBV5-1 and TRBJ1-2; a possible D gene is TRBD1 (5 bases). The V end was cut by 1 base, the J end by 5 bases, with 12 bases between. CDR1 is SGHRS and CDR2 is YFSETQ in the germline V gene. This CDR3 comprises 14 residues. CDR3 sequence (DNA): TGCGCCAGCAGCTTGTGGGGGGTGGAATATGGCTACACCTTC. Protein sequence: CASSLWGVEYGYTF.

This clone was recorded only once. The junction differs from germline at one of its ends, possibly a read error. The chain has TRBV6-2 or TRBV6-3 and TRBJ1-1; unclear D gene. Germline V gene sequence: CDR1 MNHEY, CDR2 SVGEGT. The CDR3 runs to 15 residues. The DNA of the CDR3 is TGTGCCAGCAGTAACTCCGGGTTGTCGGTCACTGAAGCTTTCTTT. Translation: CASSNSGLSVTEAFF.

V and J are TRBV11-3 and TRBJ1-1; possible D gene TRBD1, 6 bases. V lost 5 bases, J lost 10 bases, and 17 bases lay in between. The CDR3 sequence is 13 residues long. CDR1 SGHNT and CDR2 YENEEA come from the germline V gene. For the CDR3, the DNA is TGTGCCAGCAGCCCGTCAGGGGATGGAGGAGCTTTCTTT. Amino acid sequence: CASSPSGDGGAFF.

The chain joins TRBV7-9 to TRBJ1-1, with D tentatively TRBD1 (5 bases). The CDR3 loop spans 15 amino acids. The germline V and J ends were trimmed by 1 base and 6 bases, with 15 bases remaining between them. Germline-derived CDR1 and CDR2 are SEHNR and FQNEAQ (reference sequence). The CDR3 bases are TGTGCCAGCAGCTTAGTCGTCGGGGGGGTATCTGAAGCTTTCTTT. Translation: CASSLVVGGVSEAFF.

V usage is TRBV5-4 and J usage is TRBJ2-3; D perhaps matches TRBD2 (5 bases). The CDR3 runs to 15 residues. Per germline, CDR1 SGHNT and CDR2 YYREEE (reference sequence). With 1 base removed from V and 6 bases from J, the gap between germline ends came to 15 bases. The DNA of the CDR3 is TGTGCCAGCAGCTTGAGGAGGTCCCCCGGGGATACGCAGTATTTT. Amino acid sequence: CASSLRRSPGDTQYF.

The V gene is TRBV2, the J gene TRBJ2-7; 9 bases are a match to TRBD1. The CDR3 covers 14 residues. Germline lookup yields CDR1 SNHLY and CDR2 FYNNEI. The ends lost 8 bases at V and 0 bases at J; junction bases unmatched: 5. The CDR3 reads CASGGQGFSYEQYF. In DNA, the CDR3 is TGTGCCAGCGGAGGACAGGGGTTCTCCTACGAGCAGTACTTC.

The chain links TRBV19 to TRBJ2-1, with 11 bases matching TRBD2. The length of the CDR3 is 16 residues. V was pared by 1 base and J by 14 bases, with 13 bases of the junction left unmatched. The V gene's germline CDR1 is LNHDA and CDR2 SQIVND (reference sequence). The CDR3 sequence is CASSIGHSGGASFEFF. CDR3 nucleotide sequence: TGTGCCAGTAGTATAGGTCATAGCGGGGGGGCCTCTTTTGAGTTCTTC.

Only a few counts were recorded for this clone. The chain joins TRBV9 to TRBJ1-3, with D unclear. The CDR3 contains 15 residues. V lost 0 bases to trimming and J lost 2 bases, with 9 bases between them. The germline CDR1 and CDR2 sequences are SGDLS and YYNGEE. CDR3 sequence: CASSVDGTAGNTIYF. CDR3 bases: TGTGCCAGCAGCGTAGATGGAACAGCTGGAAACACCATATATTTT.